These 15 T cell receptor beta chains came from one sample sequenced in a study of identical twins. One entry per CDR3 protein results from TCRdb running MiXCR on the 5' RACE reads. Seen here are under 800,000 distinct CDR3 sequences, 20% to 25% observed once, and the top ten hold around 4.4%. These data were also reused for a study on T cells expressing NK-cell markers.

What was sequenced was PBMCs. These receptors were obtained from a woman aged 18-30 years in good health.

V usage is TRBV4-3 and J usage is TRBJ2-7; tentatively, D is TRBD2 (6 bases). CDR3 size: 15 residues. CDR1 and CDR2 from the germline V gene are LGHNA and YSLEER. V gave up 6 bases and J gave up 0 bases, with 15 bases separating them. The CDR3 region has the DNA TGCGCCAGCAGTCGGCGACGGGGGAGCTCCTACGAGCAGTACTTC. Its protein is CASSRRRGSSYEQYF.

The chain combines TRBV10-3 with TRBJ1-2; 11 bases agree with TRBD1. The CDR3 extends over 15 amino acids. CDR1 and CDR2 from the germline V gene are ENHRY and SYGVKD. V trimming: 8 bases; J trimming: 9 bases; junction bases outside the gene matches: 14. The CDR3 region is CAILPVTGTGGSYTF. The CDR3 nucleotides read TGTGCCATCTTACCGGTCACCGGGACAGGGGGTAGCTACACCTTC.

There are a few counts of this clonotype. The rearrangement uses TRBV5-1 and TRBJ2-5; D might be TRBD2 (6 bases). Trimming took 0 bases from V and 2 from J, leaving 14 bases between them. CDR3 length equals 16 residues. Germline V lookup: CDR1 SGHRS, CDR2 YFSETQ. This chain's CDR3 is CASSLVGSGRQETQYF. The CDR3 DNA reads TGCGCCAGCAGCTTGGTTGGTAGCGGAAGACAAGAGACCCAGTACTTC.

This clonotype was observed a few times. The rearrangement joins TRBV5-1 to TRBJ1-2; D perhaps matches TRBD1 (5 bases). V dropped 5 bases and J dropped 8 bases, with 19 bases sitting between them. This CDR3 region has 14 residues. From germline, CDR1 is SGHRS and CDR2 YFSETQ. In DNA form, the CDR3 reads TGCGCCAGCAGGGGCAGGCCGGGCCAGGGAGGCTACACCTTC. Its protein product is CASRGRPGQGGYTF.

The chain links TRBV25-1 to TRBJ2-1; D assignment may be TRBD1 or TRBD2 (5 bases each). V lost 3 bases and J lost 9, with 15 bases in between. The CDR3 covers 14 residues. Germline assignment: CDR1 MGHDK and CDR2 SYGVNS. CDR3 DNA: TGTGCCAGCAGTGATCCCGCCGGGACCCTTGAGCAGTTCTTC. It encodes CASSDPAGTLEQFF.

This clonotype came up a few times. The genes are TRBV12-3 or TRBV12-4 and TRBJ2-1; D not certain. There are 13 residues in the CDR3. The V end was cut by 3 bases, the J end by 4 bases, with 7 bases between. In nucleotides, the CDR3 is TGTGCCAGCAGTTTGATGGGGTACAATGAGCAGTTCTTC. Its translation is CASSLMGYNEQFF.

This clonotype was counted between two and nine times. The chain employs TRBV6-5 and TRBJ2-1, with TRBD2 matching 7 bases. CDR1 is MNHEY and CDR2 is SVGAGI in the germline V gene. The CDR3 extends over 11 amino acids. CDR3 loop: CATGRYNEQFF. The CDR3 DNA follows: TGTGCGACCGGGAGGTACAATGAGCAGTTCTTC.

The gene calls are TRBV12-3 or TRBV12-4 and TRBJ2-4; D not resolved. Trimming shortened V by 5 bases and J by 7 bases, and 15 bases separated the two germline ends. This CDR3 has 14 residues. The CDR3 DNA is TGTGCCAGCAGTGATCCGGGCCTCGGGAACATTCAGTACTTC. Protein sequence: CASSDPGLGNIQYF.

V usage is TRBV20-1 and J usage is TRBJ2-1; perhaps TRBD2 as D (6 bases). CDR3 length: 14 residues. The germline V gene has CDR1 DFQATT and CDR2 SNEGSKA (reference sequence). The V end lost 4 bases, the J end lost 9 bases, and 19 bases lay between the germline ends. CDR3 sequence reads: CSAIPGPRRGEQFF. DNA of the CDR3: TGCAGTGCTATACCGGGCCCCCGGCGGGGTGAGCAGTTCTTC.

This clonotype was seen a handful of times. The V gene is TRBV18, the J gene TRBJ1-1; D may be TRBD1 (6 bases). CDR3 length: 17 amino acids. Germline loops: CDR1 KGHSH, CDR2 LQKENI. Trimming pared 5 bases from V and 1 base from J, leaving 20 bases between. CDR3 protein: CASSALAARGANTEAFF. In DNA form, the CDR3 reads TGTGCCAGCTCAGCGTTGGCGGCCAGGGGTGCGAACACTGAAGCTTTCTTT.

The V gene is TRBV12-3 or TRBV12-4, the J gene TRBJ2-1; TRBD2 matches at 12 bases. J lost 13 bases, V lost 3 bases, and 16 bases had no gene match. CDR3 length: 17 amino acids. This CDR3 is CASSLGTLAGGPRNQFF. The CDR3 region has the DNA TGTGCCAGCAGTTTGGGGACACTAGCGGGAGGCCCACGGAACCAGTTCTTC.

The genes are TRBV20-1 and TRBJ2-3, with D unresolved. CDR1 is DFQATT and CDR2 is SNEGSKA in the germline V gene (reference sequence). The length of the CDR3 is 12 residues. Trimming removed 5 bases at V and 0 bases at J, with 6 bases between. The CDR3 nucleotides are TGCAGTGCTTTAGAAAGCACAGATACGCAGTATTTT. Residues: CSALESTDTQYF.

The sample holds a few counts of this clonotype. The rearrangement joins TRBV7-2 to TRBJ2-4; 8 bases fit TRBD1. Germline V gene sequence: CDR1 SGHTA, CDR2 FQGNSA. The junction had 5 bases not matched to a gene; V was cut back by 0 bases and J by 13 bases. The CDR3 is 13 residues long. The CDR3 is CASSLAGDRSQYF. CDR3 DNA sequence: TGTGCCAGCAGCTTAGCTGGGGACAGGAGCCAGTACTTC.

Many counts were recorded for this clonotype. V usage is TRBV29-1 and J usage is TRBJ2-7; D uncertain. Germline CDR1 and CDR2: SQVTM and ANQGSEA. CDR3 length: 12 residues. V was cut by 5 bases and J by 7 bases, with 15 bases left in between. CDR3 DNA: TGCAGCGTTAAAGTGGGCCCCAGAGAGCAGTACTTC. Its protein product is CSVKVGPREQYF.

This chain links TRBV29-1 with TRBJ1-1; D is undetermined. V was cut by 5 bases and J by 3 bases, with 16 bases left in between. This CDR3 region has 14 residues. Germline V lookup: CDR1 SQVTM, CDR2 ANQGSEA. CDR3 sequence reads: CSVLVGGWDTEAFF. Here the CDR3 DNA reads TGCAGCGTTCTTGTGGGAGGGTGGGACACTGAAGCTTTCTTT.